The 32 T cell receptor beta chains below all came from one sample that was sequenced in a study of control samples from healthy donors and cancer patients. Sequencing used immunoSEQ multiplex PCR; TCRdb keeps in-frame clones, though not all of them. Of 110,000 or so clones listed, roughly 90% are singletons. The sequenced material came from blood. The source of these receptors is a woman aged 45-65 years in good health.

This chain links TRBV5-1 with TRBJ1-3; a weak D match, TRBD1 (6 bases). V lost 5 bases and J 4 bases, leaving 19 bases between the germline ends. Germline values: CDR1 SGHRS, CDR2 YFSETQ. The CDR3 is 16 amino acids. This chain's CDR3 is CASRQIQGTIGNTIYF. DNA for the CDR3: TGCGCCAGCAGACAGATTCAGGGGACAATAGGAAACACCATATATTTT.

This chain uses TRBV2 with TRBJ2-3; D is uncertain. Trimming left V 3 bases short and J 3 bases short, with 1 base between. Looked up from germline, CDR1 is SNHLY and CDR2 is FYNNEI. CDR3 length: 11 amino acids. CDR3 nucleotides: TGTGCCAGCAGTGAGACAGATACGCAGTATTTT. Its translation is CASSETDTQYF.

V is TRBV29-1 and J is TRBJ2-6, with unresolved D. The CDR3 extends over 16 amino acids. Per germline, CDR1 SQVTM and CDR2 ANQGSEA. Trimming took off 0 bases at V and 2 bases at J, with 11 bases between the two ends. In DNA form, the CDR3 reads TGCAGCGTTGAAGATTCTCGCCATCCTGGGGCCAACGTCCTGACTTTC. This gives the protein CSVEDSRHPGANVLTF.

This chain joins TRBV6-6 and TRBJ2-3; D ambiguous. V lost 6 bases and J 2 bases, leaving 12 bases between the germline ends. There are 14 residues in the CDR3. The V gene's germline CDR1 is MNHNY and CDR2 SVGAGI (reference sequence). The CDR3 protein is CASSLLGSTDTQYF. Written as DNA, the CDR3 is TGTGCCAGCAGCCTCCTGGGGTCCACAGATACGCAGTATTTT.

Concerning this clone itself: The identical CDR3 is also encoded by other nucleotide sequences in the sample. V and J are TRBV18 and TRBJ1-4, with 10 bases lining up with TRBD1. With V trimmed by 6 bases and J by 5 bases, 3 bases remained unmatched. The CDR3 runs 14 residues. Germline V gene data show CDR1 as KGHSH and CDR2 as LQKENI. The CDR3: CASSPGQGNEKLFF. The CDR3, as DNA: TGTGCCAGCTCCCCGGGACAGGGGAATGAAAAACTGTTTTTT.

The CDR3 here is CASSHRDRAYEQYF. In nucleotides, the CDR3 is TGTGCCAGCTCACACCGGGACCGAGCCTACGAGCAGTACTTC. This rearrangement joins TRBV18 to TRBJ2-7; D tentatively fits TRBD1 or TRBD2 (5 bases each). This CDR3 contains 14 residues. Germline V CDR1 and CDR2: KGHSH, LQKENI. Trimming removed 4 bases at V and 2 bases at J, with 12 bases between.

DNA of the CDR3: TGTGCCAGCAGCGTAGCAGTCGGACAGAACACTGAAGCTTTCTTT. Translated: CASSVAVGQNTEAFF. The chain combines TRBV9 with TRBJ1-1, with D tentatively TRBD1 (5 bases). The CDR3 extends over 15 amino acids. Trimming removed 0 bases from V and 1 base from J, with 10 bases in between. Germline V lookup: CDR1 SGDLS, CDR2 YYNGEE. The full variable domain, in which reference TRBV9 and TRBJ1-1 provide the parts outside the CDR3, is DSGVTQTPKHLITATGQRVTLRCSPRSGDLSVYWYQQSLDQGLQFLIQYYNGEERAKGNILERFSAQQFPDLHSELNLSSLELGDSALYFCASSVAVGQNTEAFFGQGTRLTVV.

CDR3 DNA sequence: TGTGCCAGCAGTTACTCGTTGAAGGGAGAGTTCTTC. This gives the protein CASSYSLKGEFF. This rearrangement joins TRBV6-2 or TRBV6-3 to TRBJ2-1; D is perhaps TRBD2 (5 bases). Trimming took 0 bases from V and 14 from J, leaving 11 bases between them. The CDR3 covers 12 residues. The germline V gene has CDR1 MNHEY and CDR2 SVGEGT.

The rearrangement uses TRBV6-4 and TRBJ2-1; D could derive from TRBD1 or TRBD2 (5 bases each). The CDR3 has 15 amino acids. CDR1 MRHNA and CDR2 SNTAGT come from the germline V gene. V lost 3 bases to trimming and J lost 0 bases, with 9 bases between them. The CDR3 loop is CASSEGRDSYNEQFF. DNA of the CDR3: TGTGCCAGCAGTGAGGGACGGGACTCCTACAATGAGCAGTTCTTC.

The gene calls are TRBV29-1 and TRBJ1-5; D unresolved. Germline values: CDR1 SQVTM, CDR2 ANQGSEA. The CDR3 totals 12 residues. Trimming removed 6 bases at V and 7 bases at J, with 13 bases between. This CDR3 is CSVSGLGQPQHF. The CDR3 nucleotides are TGCAGCGTCAGCGGTTTAGGGCAGCCCCAGCATTTT. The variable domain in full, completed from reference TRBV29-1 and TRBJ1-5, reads SAVISQKPSRDICQRGTSLTIQCQVDSQVTMMFWYRQQPGQSLTLIATANQGSEATYESGFVIDKFPISRPNLTFSTLTVSNMSPEDSSIYLCSVSGLGQPQHFGDGTRLSIL.

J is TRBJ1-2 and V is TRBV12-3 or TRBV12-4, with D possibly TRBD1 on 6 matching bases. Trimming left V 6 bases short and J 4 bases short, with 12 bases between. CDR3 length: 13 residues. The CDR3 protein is CASSKGVAYGYTF. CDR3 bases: TGTGCCAGCAGCAAGGGGGTGGCCTATGGCTACACCTTC.

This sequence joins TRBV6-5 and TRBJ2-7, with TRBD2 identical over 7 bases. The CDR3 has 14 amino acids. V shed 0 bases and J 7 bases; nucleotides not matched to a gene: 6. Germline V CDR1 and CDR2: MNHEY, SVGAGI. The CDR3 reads CASSYSSGGGEQYV. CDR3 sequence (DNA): TGTGCCAGCAGTTACTCTTCGGGAGGAGGGGAGCAGTACGTC.

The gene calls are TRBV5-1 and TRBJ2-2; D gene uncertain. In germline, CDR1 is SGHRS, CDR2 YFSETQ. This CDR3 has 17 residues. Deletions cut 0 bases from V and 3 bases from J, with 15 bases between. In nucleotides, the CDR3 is TGCGCCAGCAGCTTGGGGCCAGCAGAAGGCCACACCGGGGAGCTGTTTTTT. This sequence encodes CASSLGPAEGHTGELFF.

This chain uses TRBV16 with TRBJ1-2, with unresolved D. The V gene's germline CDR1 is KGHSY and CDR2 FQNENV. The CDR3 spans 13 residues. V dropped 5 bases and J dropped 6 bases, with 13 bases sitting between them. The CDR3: CASSSEGPDGYTF. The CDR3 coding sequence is TGTGCCAGCAGCTCAGAAGGACCTGATGGCTACACCTTC. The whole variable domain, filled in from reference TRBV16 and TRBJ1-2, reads GEEVAQTPKHLVRGEGQKAKLYCAPIKGHSYVFWYQQVLKNEFKFLISFQNENVFDETGMPKERFSAKCLPNSPCSLEIQATKLEDSAVYFCASSSEGPDGYTFGSGTRLTVV.

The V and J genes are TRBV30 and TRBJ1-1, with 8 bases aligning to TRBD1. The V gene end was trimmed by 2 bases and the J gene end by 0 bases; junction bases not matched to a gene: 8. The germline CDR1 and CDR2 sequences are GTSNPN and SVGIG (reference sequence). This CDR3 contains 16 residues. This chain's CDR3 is CAWSRRDRFMNTEAFF. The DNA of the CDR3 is TGTGCCTGGAGTCGTCGGGACAGGTTCATGAACACTGAAGCTTTCTTT.

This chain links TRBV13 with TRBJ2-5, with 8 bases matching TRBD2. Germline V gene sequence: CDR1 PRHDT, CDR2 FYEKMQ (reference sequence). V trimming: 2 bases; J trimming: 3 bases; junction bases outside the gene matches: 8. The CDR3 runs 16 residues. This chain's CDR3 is CASSLIRGAGEETQYF. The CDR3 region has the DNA TGTGCCAGCAGCTTAATTAGGGGAGCGGGAGAAGAGACCCAGTACTTC.

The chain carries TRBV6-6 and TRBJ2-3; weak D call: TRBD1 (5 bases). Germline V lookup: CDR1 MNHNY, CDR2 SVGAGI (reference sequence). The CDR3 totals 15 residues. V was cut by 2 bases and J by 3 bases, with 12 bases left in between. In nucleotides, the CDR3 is TGTGCCAGCAGTTACGCCAGGGCAGGTACAGATACGCAGTATTTT. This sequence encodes CASSYARAGTDTQYF.

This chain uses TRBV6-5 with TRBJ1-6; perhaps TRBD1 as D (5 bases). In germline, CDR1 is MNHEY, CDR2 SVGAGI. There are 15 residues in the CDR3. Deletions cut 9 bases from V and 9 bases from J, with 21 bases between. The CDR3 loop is CARNLVGEGVSPLHF. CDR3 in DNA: TGTGCCAGAAATTTAGTAGGAGAAGGGGTTTCACCCCTCCACTTT.

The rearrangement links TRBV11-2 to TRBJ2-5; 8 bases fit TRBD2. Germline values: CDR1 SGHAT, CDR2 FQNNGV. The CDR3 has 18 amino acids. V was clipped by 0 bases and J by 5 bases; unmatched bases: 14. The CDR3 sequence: CASSLDPNLGLAGETQYF. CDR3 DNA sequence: TGTGCCAGCAGCTTAGATCCAAACTTAGGACTAGCCGGGGAGACCCAGTACTTC. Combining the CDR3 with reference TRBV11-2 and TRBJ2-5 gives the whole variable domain EAGVAQSPRYKIIEKRQSVAFWCNPISGHATLYWYQQILGQGPKLLIQFQNNGVVDDSQLPKDRFSAERLKGVDSTLKIQPAKLEDSAVYLCASSLDPNLGLAGETQYFGPGTRLLVL.

DNA for the CDR3: TGTGCCAGCAGTGATTTCGCGAGCTCCTATAATTCACCCCTCCACTTT. Amino acid sequence: CASSDFASSYNSPLHF. V gene TRBV2 combines with J gene TRBJ1-6; D not resolved. The CDR3 contains 16 residues. CDR1 is SNHLY, CDR2 FYNNEI, per germline. V dropped 3 bases and J dropped 0 bases, with 9 bases sitting between them.

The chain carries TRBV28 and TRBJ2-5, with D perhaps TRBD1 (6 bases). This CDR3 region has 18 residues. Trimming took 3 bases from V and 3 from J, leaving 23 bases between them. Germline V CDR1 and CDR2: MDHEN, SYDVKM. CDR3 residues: CASSFPPGKDSGEETQYF. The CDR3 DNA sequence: TGTGCCAGCAGTTTCCCCCCGGGGAAGGACAGTGGGGAAGAGACCCAGTACTTC.

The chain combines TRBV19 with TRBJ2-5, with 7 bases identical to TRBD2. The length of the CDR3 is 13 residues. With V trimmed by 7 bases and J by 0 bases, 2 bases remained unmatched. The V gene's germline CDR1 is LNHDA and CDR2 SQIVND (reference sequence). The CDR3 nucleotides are TGTGCCAGTACGGGACTAAACCAAGAGACCCAGTACTTC. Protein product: CASTGLNQETQYF.

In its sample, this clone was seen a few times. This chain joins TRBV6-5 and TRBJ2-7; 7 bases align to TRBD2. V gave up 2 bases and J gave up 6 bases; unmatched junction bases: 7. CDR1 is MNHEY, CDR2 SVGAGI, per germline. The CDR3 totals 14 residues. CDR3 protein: CASSYTIREGEQYF. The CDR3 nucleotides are TGTGCCAGCAGTTACACTATCAGGGAGGGCGAGCAGTACTTC.

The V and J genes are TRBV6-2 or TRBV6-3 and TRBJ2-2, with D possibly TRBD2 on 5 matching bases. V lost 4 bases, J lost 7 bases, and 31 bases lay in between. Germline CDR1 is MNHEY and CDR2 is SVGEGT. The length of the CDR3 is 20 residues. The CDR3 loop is CASSWGTRGASLRDLGELFF. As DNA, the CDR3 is TGTGCCAGCAGTTGGGGAACACGGGGAGCTAGCCTAAGGGATCTCGGGGAGCTGTTTTTT.

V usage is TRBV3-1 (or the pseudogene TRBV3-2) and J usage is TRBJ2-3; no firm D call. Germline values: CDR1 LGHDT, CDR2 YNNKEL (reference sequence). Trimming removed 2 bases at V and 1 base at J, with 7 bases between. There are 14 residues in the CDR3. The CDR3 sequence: CASSQNTGTDTQYF. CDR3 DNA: TGTGCCAGCAGCCAAAATACTGGCACAGATACGCAGTATTTT.

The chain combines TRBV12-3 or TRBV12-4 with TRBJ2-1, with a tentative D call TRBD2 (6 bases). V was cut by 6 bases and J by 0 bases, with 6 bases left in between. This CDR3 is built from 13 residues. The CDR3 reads CASSGSSYNEQFF. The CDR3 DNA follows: TGTGCCAGCAGCGGGAGCTCCTACAATGAGCAGTTCTTC.

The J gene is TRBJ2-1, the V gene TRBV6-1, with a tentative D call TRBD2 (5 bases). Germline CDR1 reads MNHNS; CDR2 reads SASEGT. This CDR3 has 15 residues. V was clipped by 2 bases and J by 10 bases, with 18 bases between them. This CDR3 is CASSERVGTGYEQFF. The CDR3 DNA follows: TGTGCCAGCAGTGAAAGAGTCGGTACGGGGTACGAGCAGTTCTTC.

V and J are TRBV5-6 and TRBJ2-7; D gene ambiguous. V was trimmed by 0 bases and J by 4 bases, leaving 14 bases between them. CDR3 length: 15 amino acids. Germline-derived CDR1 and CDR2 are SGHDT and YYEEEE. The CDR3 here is CASSLEVGMAYEQYF. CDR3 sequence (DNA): TGTGCCAGCAGCTTGGAGGTAGGGATGGCATACGAGCAGTACTTC.

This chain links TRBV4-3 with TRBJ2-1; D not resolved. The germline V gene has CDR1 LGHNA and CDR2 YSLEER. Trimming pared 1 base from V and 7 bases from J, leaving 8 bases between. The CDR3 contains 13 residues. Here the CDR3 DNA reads TGCGCCAGCAGCCAAGGGCCAGTGAATGAGCAGTTCTTC. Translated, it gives CASSQGPVNEQFF.

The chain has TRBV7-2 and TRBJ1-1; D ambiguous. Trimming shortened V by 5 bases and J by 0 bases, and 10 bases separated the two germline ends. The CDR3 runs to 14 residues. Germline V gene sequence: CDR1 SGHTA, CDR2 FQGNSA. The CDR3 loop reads CASSNQILNTEAFF. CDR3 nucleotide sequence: TGTGCCAGCAGCAACCAAATCCTGAACACTGAAGCTTTCTTT.

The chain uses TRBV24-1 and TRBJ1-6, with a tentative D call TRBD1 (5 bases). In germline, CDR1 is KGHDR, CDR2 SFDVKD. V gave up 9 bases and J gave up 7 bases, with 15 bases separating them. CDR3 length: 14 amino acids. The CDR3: CATSTGTVNSPLHF. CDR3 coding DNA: TGTGCCACCTCTACCGGGACCGTAAATTCACCCCTCCACTTT.

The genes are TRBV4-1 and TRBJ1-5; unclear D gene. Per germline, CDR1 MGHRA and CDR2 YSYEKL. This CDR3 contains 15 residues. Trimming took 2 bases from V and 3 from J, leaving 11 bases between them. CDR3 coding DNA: TGCGCCAGCAGCCAAAGCGGGCAGATCAATCAGCCCCAGCATTTT. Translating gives CASSQSGQINQPQHF.